The clone carrying this T cell receptor (beta chain) was counted many times. Its antigen is not known. With V trimmed by 5 bases and J by 4 bases, 17 bases remained unmatched. CDR1 is SGHTA, CDR2 FQGTGA, per germline. CDR3 length: 18 residues. These data come from a study of T cells in Graves' hyperthyroidism and ophthalmopathy. Findings of the study overall: Patients with ophthalmopathy were separated from those with stable hyperthyroidism by a 13 V-J model.

From RNA transcripts, TCR beta CDR3 regions were amplified. An initial round of RT-PCR targeting the TCR CDR3 relied on the HTBI primer set. One entry per CDR3 protein, called by TCRdb with MiXCR from the multiplex PCR reads. The repertoire holds hundreds of thousands of distinct CDR3 sequences, around 20% seen once, with 16% in the top ten. Investigators excluded patients with uncontrolled infection, other autoimmune disease, pregnancy or lactation. The sample was blood. The rearrangement uses TRBV7-3 and TRBJ2-5; 9 positions match TRBD2. The receptor's source is a woman aged 45-60 years with Graves' hyperthyroidism that later progressed to Graves' ophthalmopathy. CDR3 region: CASSLPAVIAGVRETQYF. Here the CDR3 DNA reads TGTGCCAGCAGCCTCCCGGCGGTGATAGCGGGGGTCCGAGAGACCCAGTACTTC.